Listed below are T cell receptor beta chains from one sample, sequenced in a study of T cells in Graves' hyperthyroidism and ophthalmopathy. TCRdb reprocessed the multiplex PCR reads via MiXCR and lists one record per CDR3 protein. The table shows over 450,000 distinct CDR3 sequences, with roughly an eighth occurring only once. What was sequenced was blood. These receptor sequences come from a woman between 18 and 29 years old with Graves' hyperthyroidism. The CDR3 runs from the conserved cysteine through the conserved F or W. The D gene is left open where the match is weak. Some rows mark clone size as missing; the rest say once, few, many or name a class of expanded clone.

abundance: medium-sized; j_gene: TRBJ2-1; v_gene: TRBV7-3; d_gene: NA; len: 13; CDR3aa: CASSLNLYNEQFF; CDR3nt: TGTGCCAGCAGCTTAAATTTGTACAATGAGCAGTTCTTC
abundance: many; j_gene: TRBJ2-7; v_gene: TRBV15; d_gene: NA; len: 13; CDR3aa: CATYNRPSFEQYF; CDR3nt: TGTGCCACCTATAATCGACCTAGCTTCGAGCAGTACTTC
abundance: NA; j_gene: TRBJ2-2; v_gene: TRBV25-1; d_gene: NA; len: 16; CDR3aa: CASMPNGWSNTGELFF; CDR3nt: TGTGCCAGCATGCCGAATGGCTGGTCGAACACCGGGGAGCTGTTTTTT
abundance: NA; j_gene: TRBJ1-1; v_gene: TRBV27; d_gene: TRBD1; len: 13; CDR3aa: CASSLQGGSEAFF; CDR3nt: TGTGCCAGCAGTTTACAGGGGGGCTCTGAAGCTTTCTTT
abundance: many; j_gene: TRBJ2-1; v_gene: TRBV18; d_gene: NA; len: 15; CDR3aa: CASSPSSSLYNEQFF; CDR3nt: TGTGCCAGCTCACCCTCTAGCTCCCTTTACAATGAGCAGTTCTTC
abundance: many; j_gene: TRBJ2-1; v_gene: TRBV18; d_gene: TRBD1; len: 16; CDR3aa: CASSPPGQGAKNEQFF; CDR3nt: TGTGCCAGCTCACCTCCGGGACAGGGGGCTAAAAATGAGCAGTTCTTC
abundance: few; j_gene: TRBJ1-5; v_gene: TRBV7-8; d_gene: NA; len: 14; CDR3aa: CASSLGRFEQPQHF; CDR3nt: TGTGCCAGCAGCTTAGGCAGGTTCGAGCAGCCCCAGCATTTT
abundance: NA; j_gene: TRBJ2-3; v_gene: TRBV19; d_gene: TRBD2; len: 14; CDR3aa: CASRPGLASDTQYF; CDR3nt: TGTGCCAGTAGACCGGGACTAGCGTCCGATACGCAGTATTTT
abundance: NA; j_gene: TRBJ1-5; v_gene: TRBV10-3; d_gene: NA; len: 14; CDR3aa: CAISAGQINQPQHF; CDR3nt: TGTGCCATCAGTGCCGGACAGATCAATCAGCCCCAGCATTTT
abundance: many; j_gene: TRBJ2-1; v_gene: TRBV12-3/TRBV12-4; d_gene: NA; len: 13; CDR3aa: CASSLDHLREQFF; CDR3nt: TGTGCCAGCAGTTTAGATCACCTTCGGGAGCAGTTCTTC
abundance: many; j_gene: TRBJ1-3; v_gene: TRBV27; d_gene: NA; len: 15; CDR3aa: CASSLVGSLGNTIYF; CDR3nt: TGTGCCAGCAGCCTCGTCGGGTCTTTAGGAAACACCATATATTTT
abundance: NA; j_gene: TRBJ2-5; v_gene: TRBV12-3/TRBV12-4; d_gene: TRBD2; len: 17; CDR3aa: CASTTGLAGGTHETQYF; CDR3nt: TGTGCCAGCACCACGGGACTAGCGGGAGGTACGCACGAGACCCAGTACTTC
abundance: many; j_gene: TRBJ2-7; v_gene: TRBV5-1; d_gene: TRBD2; len: 16; CDR3aa: CASSLVLAGGPYEQYF; CDR3nt: TGCGCCAGCAGCTTGGTTCTAGCGGGAGGGCCCTACGAGCAGTACTTC
abundance: many; j_gene: TRBJ2-7; v_gene: TRBV5-1; d_gene: NA; len: 15; CDR3aa: CASSLEAGAGGWQYF; CDR3nt: TGCGCCAGCAGCTTGGAGGCCGGGGCTGGGGGATGGCAGTACTTC
abundance: few; j_gene: TRBJ2-2; v_gene: TRBV5-1; d_gene: NA; len: 17; CDR3aa: CASSAQRVMTNTGELFF; CDR3nt: TGCGCCAGCAGCGCCCAGCGCGTCATGACGAACACCGGGGAGCTGTTTTTT
abundance: NA; j_gene: TRBJ1-2; v_gene: TRBV6-5; d_gene: TRBD1; len: 13; CDR3aa: CASSYGQGNGYTF; CDR3nt: TGTGCCAGCAGTTACGGACAGGGAAATGGCTACACCTTC
abundance: many; j_gene: TRBJ1-2; v_gene: TRBV11-2; d_gene: TRBD1; len: 14; CDR3aa: CASSGVGAGGGYTF; CDR3nt: TGTGCCAGCAGCGGCGTCGGAGCAGGGGGTGGCTACACCTTC
abundance: many; j_gene: TRBJ1-2; v_gene: TRBV6-1; d_gene: NA; len: 16; CDR3aa: CASSPRRSGSGYGYTF; CDR3nt: TGTGCCAGCAGTCCGCGCAGGTCAGGGTCGGGCTATGGCTACACCTTC
abundance: many; j_gene: TRBJ1-2; v_gene: TRBV11-2; d_gene: NA; len: 15; CDR3aa: CASSLDPAINYGYTF; CDR3nt: TGTGCCAGCAGCTTAGACCCGGCCATTAACTATGGCTACACCTTC
abundance: NA; j_gene: TRBJ2-2; v_gene: TRBV24-1; d_gene: NA; len: 14; CDR3aa: CATSDYIWTGELFF; CDR3nt: TGTGCCACCAGTGATTATATTTGGACCGGGGAGCTGTTTTTT
abundance: NA; j_gene: TRBJ2-2; v_gene: TRBV4-2; d_gene: NA; len: 14; CDR3aa: CASLPLGGTGELFF; CDR3nt: TGTGCCAGCTTGCCCCTGGGGGGAACCGGGGAGCTGTTTTTT
abundance: many; j_gene: TRBJ2-3; v_gene: TRBV3-1; d_gene: TRBD2; len: 13; CDR3aa: CASSAGAVDTQYF; CDR3nt: TGTGCCAGCAGCGCGGGAGCGGTAGATACGCAGTATTTT
abundance: many; j_gene: TRBJ1-4; v_gene: TRBV20-1; d_gene: NA; len: 14; CDR3aa: CSAYFGGDNEKLFF; CDR3nt: TGCAGTGCTTACTTTGGGGGCGACAATGAAAAACTGTTTTTT
abundance: NA; j_gene: TRBJ2-1; v_gene: TRBV27; d_gene: NA; len: 14; CDR3aa: CASSMRLNGNEQFF; CDR3nt: TGTGCCAGCAGCATGCGCCTCAATGGCAATGAGCAGTTCTTC
abundance: NA; j_gene: TRBJ1-5; v_gene: TRBV28; d_gene: NA; len: 17; CDR3aa: CASSDPGSWGLNQPQHF; CDR3nt: TGTGCCAGCAGTGACCCCGGGAGCTGGGGGCTCAATCAGCCCCAGCATTTT
abundance: NA; j_gene: TRBJ2-7; v_gene: TRBV30; d_gene: NA; len: 12; CDR3aa: CAWAFFSYEQYF; CDR3nt: TGTGCCTGGGCTTTTTTTTCCTACGAGCAGTACTTC
abundance: many; j_gene: TRBJ2-3; v_gene: TRBV7-9; d_gene: NA; len: 18; CDR3aa: CASRSTFSGGPGTDTQYF; CDR3nt: TGTGCCAGCAGATCGACGTTTAGTGGGGGGCCGGGCACAGATACGCAGTATTTT
abundance: NA; j_gene: TRBJ1-1; v_gene: TRBV5-1; d_gene: NA; len: 13; CDR3aa: CASSNKMNTDAFF; CDR3nt: TGCGCCAGCAGCAACAAAATGAACACTGACGCTTTCTTT